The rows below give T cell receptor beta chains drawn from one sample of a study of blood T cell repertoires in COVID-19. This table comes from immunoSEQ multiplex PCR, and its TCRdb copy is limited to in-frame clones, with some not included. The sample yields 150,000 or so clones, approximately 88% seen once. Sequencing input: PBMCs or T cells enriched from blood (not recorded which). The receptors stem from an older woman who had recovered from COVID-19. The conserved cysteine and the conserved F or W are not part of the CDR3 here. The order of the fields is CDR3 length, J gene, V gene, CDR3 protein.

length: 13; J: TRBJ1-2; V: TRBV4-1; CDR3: ASSQDSSADYGYT
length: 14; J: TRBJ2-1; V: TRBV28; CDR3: ASSFPGQGVKSEQF
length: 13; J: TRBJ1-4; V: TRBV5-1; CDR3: ASSLMSGLDEKLF
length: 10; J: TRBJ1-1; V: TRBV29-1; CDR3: SARQGIPEAF
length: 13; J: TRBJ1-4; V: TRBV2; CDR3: ASSELGATYEKLF
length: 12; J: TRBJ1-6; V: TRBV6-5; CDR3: ASTQGGFSSPLH
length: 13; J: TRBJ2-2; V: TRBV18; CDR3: ASSPWTGDTGELF
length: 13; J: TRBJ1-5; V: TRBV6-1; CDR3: ASSEGQAINQPQH
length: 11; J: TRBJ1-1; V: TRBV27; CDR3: ASSYRENTEAF
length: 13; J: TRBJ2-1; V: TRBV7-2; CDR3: ASSLAPGLAGEQF
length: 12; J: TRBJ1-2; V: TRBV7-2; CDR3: ASSLLGQGYGYT
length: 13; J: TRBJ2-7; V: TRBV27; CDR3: ASTFSGSPLYEQY
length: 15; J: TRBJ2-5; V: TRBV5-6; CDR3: ASSLSMAGRTQETQY
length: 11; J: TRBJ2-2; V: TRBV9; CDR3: ASSVGQGGELF
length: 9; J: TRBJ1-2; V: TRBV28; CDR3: ASSSYYGYT
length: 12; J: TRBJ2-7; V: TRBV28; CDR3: ASSVDRTTYEQY
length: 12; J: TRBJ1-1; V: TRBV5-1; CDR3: ASSYRVKNTEAF
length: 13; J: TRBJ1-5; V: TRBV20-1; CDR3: SASSGTGHNQPQH
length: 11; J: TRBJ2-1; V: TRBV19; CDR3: ASREGNYNEQF
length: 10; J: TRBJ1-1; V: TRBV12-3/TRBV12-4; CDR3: ASSLAATEAF
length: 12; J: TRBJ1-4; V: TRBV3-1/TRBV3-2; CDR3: ASSQAQNRGPVF
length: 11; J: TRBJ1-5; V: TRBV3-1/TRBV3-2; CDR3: ASSQDRTTSQH
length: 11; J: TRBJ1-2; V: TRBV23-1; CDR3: ASFGQGAGGYT
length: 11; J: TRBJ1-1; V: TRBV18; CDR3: ASSSGQNTEAF
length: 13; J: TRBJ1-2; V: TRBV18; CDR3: ASSPTATPAGGYT
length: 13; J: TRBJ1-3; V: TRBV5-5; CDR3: ASSQSVGGGNTIY
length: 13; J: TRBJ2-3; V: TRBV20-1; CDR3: SASKLAVLTDTQY
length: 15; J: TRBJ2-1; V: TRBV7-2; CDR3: ASSLNSLRGETNEQF
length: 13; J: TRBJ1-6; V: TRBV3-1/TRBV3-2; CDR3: ASSQGPRVNSPLH
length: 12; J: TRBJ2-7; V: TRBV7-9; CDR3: ASSSRTGRHEQY
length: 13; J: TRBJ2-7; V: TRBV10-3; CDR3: AISEPSGLSYEQY
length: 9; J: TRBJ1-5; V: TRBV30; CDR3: AWSLNQPQH
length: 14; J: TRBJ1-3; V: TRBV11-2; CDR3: ASSLGGGWSGNTIY
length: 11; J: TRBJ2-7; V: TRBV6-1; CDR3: ASSDSGVGEQY